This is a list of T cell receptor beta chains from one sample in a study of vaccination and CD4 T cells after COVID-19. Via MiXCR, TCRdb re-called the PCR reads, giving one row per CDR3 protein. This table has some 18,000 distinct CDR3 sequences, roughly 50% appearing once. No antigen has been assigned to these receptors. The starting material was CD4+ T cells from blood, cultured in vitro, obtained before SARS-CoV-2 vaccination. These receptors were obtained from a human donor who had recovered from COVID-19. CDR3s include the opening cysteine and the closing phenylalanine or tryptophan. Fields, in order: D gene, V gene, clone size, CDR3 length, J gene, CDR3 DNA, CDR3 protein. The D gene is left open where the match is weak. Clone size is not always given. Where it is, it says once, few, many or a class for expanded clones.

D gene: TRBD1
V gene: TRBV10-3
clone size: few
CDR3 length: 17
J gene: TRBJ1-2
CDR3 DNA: TGTGCCATCAGAGACCGGGACAGGACACTGAGTAACTATGGCTACACCTTC
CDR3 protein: CAIRDRDRTLSNYGYTF

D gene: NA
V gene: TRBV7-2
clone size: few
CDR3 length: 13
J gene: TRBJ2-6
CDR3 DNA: TGTGCCAGCAGCTTATCGGAGGCCAACGTCCTGACTTTC
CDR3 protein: CASSLSEANVLTF

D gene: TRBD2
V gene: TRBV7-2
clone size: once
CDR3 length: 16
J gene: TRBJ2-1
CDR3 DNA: TGTGCCAGCAGCTTTCCTGGGACTAGCGGGGGCAATGAGCAGTTCTTC
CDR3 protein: CASSFPGTSGGNEQFF

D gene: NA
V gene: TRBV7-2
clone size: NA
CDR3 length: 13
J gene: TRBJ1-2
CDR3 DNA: TGTGCCAGCAGCTTAGAGGGAGGGCGCTTTGCCACCTTC
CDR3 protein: CASSLEGGRFATF

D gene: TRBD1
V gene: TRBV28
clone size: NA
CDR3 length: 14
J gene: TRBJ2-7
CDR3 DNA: TGTGCCACCCGACAACAGGGGGAGGCCTACGAGCAGTACTTC
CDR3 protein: CATRQQGEAYEQYF

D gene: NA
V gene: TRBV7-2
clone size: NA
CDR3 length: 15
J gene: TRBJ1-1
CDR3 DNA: TGTGCCAGCAGCTTAGAATCTCGGGGGTTCACTGAAGCTTTCTTT
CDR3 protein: CASSLESRGFTEAFF

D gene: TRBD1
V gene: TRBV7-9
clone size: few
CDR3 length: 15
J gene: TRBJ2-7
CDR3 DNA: TGTGCCAGCAGCCAAAGACAGGGGAGAGGGTACGAGCAGTACTTC
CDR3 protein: CASSQRQGRGYEQYF

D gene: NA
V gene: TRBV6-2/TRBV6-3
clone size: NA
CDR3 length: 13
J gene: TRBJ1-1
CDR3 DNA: TGTGCCAGCAGTTACTCAACAGGGACTGAAGCTTTCTTT
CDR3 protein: CASSYSTGTEAFF

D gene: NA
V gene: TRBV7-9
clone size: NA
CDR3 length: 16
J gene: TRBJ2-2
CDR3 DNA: TGTGCCAGCAGCTTAGAACGGACCGCGAACACCGGGGAGCTGTTTTTT
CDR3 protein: CASSLERTANTGELFF

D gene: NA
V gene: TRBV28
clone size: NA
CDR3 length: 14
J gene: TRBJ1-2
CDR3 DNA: TGTGCCAGCAGTTTAAAGGATCTGAACTATGGCTACACCTTC
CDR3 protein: CASSLKDLNYGYTF

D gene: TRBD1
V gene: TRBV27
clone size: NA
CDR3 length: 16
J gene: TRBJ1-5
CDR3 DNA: TGTGCCAGCAGACCTACTCAGGGGGCGGGCAATCAGCCCCAGCATTTT
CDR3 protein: CASRPTQGAGNQPQHF

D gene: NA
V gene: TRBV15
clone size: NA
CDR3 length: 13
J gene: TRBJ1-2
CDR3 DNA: TGTGCCACCAGCAGGGGATTTAATTATGGCTACACCTTC
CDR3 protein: CATSRGFNYGYTF

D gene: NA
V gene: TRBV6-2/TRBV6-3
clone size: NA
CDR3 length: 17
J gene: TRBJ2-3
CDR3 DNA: TGTGCCAGCAGTTACTCGGTTTCAGAGGGGGTCGCAGATACGCAGTATTTT
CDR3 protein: CASSYSVSEGVADTQYF

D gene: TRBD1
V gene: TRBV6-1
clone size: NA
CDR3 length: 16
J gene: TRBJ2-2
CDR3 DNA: TGTGCCAGCAGTGTGTTGGGACAGGCAAACACCGGGGAGCTGTTTTTT
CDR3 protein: CASSVLGQANTGELFF

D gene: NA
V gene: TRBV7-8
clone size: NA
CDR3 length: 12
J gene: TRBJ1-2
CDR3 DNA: TGTGCCAGCAGCTTAGCGAGAGGATCTCACACCTTC
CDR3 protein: CASSLARGSHTF

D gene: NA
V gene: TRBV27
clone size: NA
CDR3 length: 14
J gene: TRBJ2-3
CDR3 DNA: TGTGCCAGCAGTAAATACTCTCAGGGTGATACGCAGTATTTT
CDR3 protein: CASSKYSQGDTQYF